The rows below give T cell receptor beta chains drawn from one sample of a study of cytomegalovirus exposure and HLA in healthy donors. Sequenced by immunoSEQ multiplex PCR; TCRdb stores in-frame clones only, minus some. The table lists fewer than 80,000 clones, less than 80% of them singletons. The sequencing sample was made of PBMCs. These receptor sequences come from a man aged 30-40 years in good health and CMV-seronegative. The CDR3 runs from the conserved cysteine through the conserved F or W. A D gene is named only where the DNA matches it firmly. Clone size is shown for a subset of rows, as once, few, many or a class of expanded clone.

D gene,J gene,clone size,V gene,CDR3 DNA,CDR3 protein
TRBD2,TRBJ2-5,.,TRBV7-6,TGTGCCAGCAGCTTAGCGCCGACTAGCGGACAAGAGACCCAGTACTTC,CASSLAPTSGQETQYF
TRBD1,TRBJ1-4,.,TRBV27,TGTGCCAGCATCAGGGGGCGAGGTGAAAAACTGTTTTTT,CASIRGRGEKLFF
TRBD2,TRBJ2-5,.,TRBV11-2,TGTGCCAGCAGCTTAACGAGCGGGGGCAATCAAGAGACCCAGTACTTC,CASSLTSGGNQETQYF
TRBD1,TRBJ2-1,.,TRBV14,TGTGCCAGCAGCCAAGATCGTGGGACCAGGGGGATAAATGAGCAGTTCTTC,CASSQDRGTRGINEQFF
TRBD1,TRBJ1-2,.,TRBV12-5,TGTGCTAGTGGTTCGTTATTCCGGGACAGGGTGAAGAACCCCTATGGCTACACCTTC,CASGSLFRDRVKNPYGYTF
TRBD1,TRBJ2-3,.,TRBV6-4,TGTGCCAGCAGAGCCGGGACAGGGGACACAGATACGCAGTATTTT,CASRAGTGDTDTQYF
TRBD2,TRBJ2-2,.,TRBV28,TGTGCCAGCAGTTCTGGGACTAGCGGGCTTACCGGGGAGCTGTTTTTT,CASSSGTSGLTGELFF
TRBD1,TRBJ2-5,.,TRBV13,TGTGCCAGCAGCTTGGACAGGGACGAGACCCAGTACTTC,CASSLDRDETQYF
.,TRBJ1-2,.,TRBV7-9,TGTGCCAGCAGCCGGACAGCCTCTAGGGTCTATGGCTACACCTTC,CASSRTASRVYGYTF
TRBD1,TRBJ1-4,.,TRBV6-5,TGTGCCAGCAGTTACGGACAGGGGGGAAATGAAAAACTGTTTTTT,CASSYGQGGNEKLFF
.,TRBJ2-1,.,TRBV7-2,TGTGCCAGCAGCGCCTCGCGAGCGACCTACAATGAGCAGTTCTTC,CASSASRATYNEQFF
.,TRBJ1-2,.,TRBV27,TGTGCCAGCGGCGGTATCTATGGCTACACCTTC,CASGGIYGYTF
TRBD1,TRBJ1-1,.,TRBV18,TGTGCCAGCTCAACAACCGGGACAGGGGGTCGTGCGAACACTGAAGCTTTCTTT,CASSTTGTGGRANTEAFF
.,TRBJ1-2,.,TRBV19,TGTGCCAGTAGTATAAACACAGGGAGCGGCTACACCTTC,CASSINTGSGYTF
.,TRBJ2-2,.,TRBV2,TGTGCCAGCTTCCATCCGGGGGCGAACACCGGGGAGCTGTTTTTT,CASFHPGANTGELFF
.,TRBJ2-7,.,TRBV15,TGTGCCACCAGCAGGCGAGGACAAGCCGAGCAGTACTTC,CATSRRGQAEQYF
.,TRBJ2-7,once,TRBV2,TGTGCCAGCAGTGCGGACAGAGACTACGAGCAGTACTTC,CASSADRDYEQYF
TRBD1,TRBJ1-1,few,TRBV18,TGTGCCAGCTGTCTACAGGGGTCGGGCACTGAAGCTTTCTTT,CASCLQGSGTEAFF
.,TRBJ2-2,.,TRBV5-1,TGCGCCAGCAGCGTTGTCGGAGGGAACACCGGGGAGCTGTTTTTT,CASSVVGGNTGELFF
TRBD1,TRBJ1-5,.,TRBV4-3,TGCGCCAGCAGCCAAGTAACAGGGGGACAGCCCCAGCATTTT,CASSQVTGGQPQHF
.,TRBJ1-2,.,TRBV5-1,TGCGCCAGCAGCTTTACGTCTGCTAGCGGCTACACCTTC,CASSFTSASGYTF
TRBD1,TRBJ2-1,.,TRBV6-6,TGTGCCAGCAGTTATCCAGGACAGGGCGGCAATGAGCAGTTCTTC,CASSYPGQGGNEQFF
.,TRBJ2-2,.,TRBV4-3,TGCGCCAGCAGCCGAGCGGCCTTAAACACCGGGGAGCTGTTTTTT,CASSRAALNTGELFF
.,TRBJ1-2,.,TRBV6-5,TGTGCCAGCAGTTACTTGGGCAAGTCCTATGGCTACACCTTC,CASSYLGKSYGYTF
.,TRBJ2-5,.,TRBV4-1,TGCGCCAGCAGCCTCGGTCCAATGAATGAGCAGTACTTC,CASSLGPMNEQYF
.,TRBJ2-2,.,TRBV6-1,TGTGCCAGCAGTGAATCCTGGAACACCGGGGAGCTGTTTTTT,CASSESWNTGELFF
TRBD2,TRBJ2-5,medium-sized,TRBV6-1,TGTGCCAGCAGGGAGGGAGCGGGAGCGGAGACCCAGTACTTC,CASREGAGAETQYF
.,TRBJ1-1,few,TRBV7-6,TGTGCCAGCAGCTTAGGGTTGCAGGGGAACACTGAAGCTTTCTTT,CASSLGLQGNTEAFF
TRBD2,TRBJ2-3,.,TRBV6-4,TGTGCCAGCAGCGAAGTAGCGGGAGGGGACACAGATACGCAGTATTTT,CASSEVAGGDTDTQYF
.,TRBJ2-7,few,TRBV4-3,TGCGCCAGCAGCCAAGAACAGACCGGCCTGTACGAGCAGTACTTC,CASSQEQTGLYEQYF
TRBD2,TRBJ2-3,.,TRBV6-6,TGTGCCAGCAGTTACCGGGCGGGAGTAGATACGCAGTATTTT,CASSYRAGVDTQYF
.,TRBJ2-2,.,TRBV27,TGTGCCAGCAGTCCCCGTGAGAGCGGGGAGCTGTTTTTT,CASSPRESGELFF
TRBD1,TRBJ1-4,.,TRBV9,TGTGCCAGCAGCGTAGAGGGCAGGGGGCCAACTAATGAAAAACTGTTTTTT,CASSVEGRGPTNEKLFF
.,TRBJ1-1,.,TRBV27,TGTGCCAGCAGTTTATTAAGGACAGAGAGTACTGAAGCTTTCTTT,CASSLLRTESTEAFF
.,TRBJ2-5,.,TRBV29-1,TGCAGCGTTGTATTCGGGAGAGAGACCCAGTACTTC,CSVVFGRETQYF
TRBD2,TRBJ2-5,.,TRBV5-1,TGCGCCAGCAGCTTGGCTAGCGGGGAAGAGACCCAGTACTTC,CASSLASGEETQYF
TRBD2,TRBJ2-7,.,TRBV7-2,TGTGCCAGCAGCTCCGGGGGTAGCGGGATTAGCGAGCAGTACTTC,CASSSGGSGISEQYF
.,TRBJ1-1,.,TRBV7-9,TGTGCCAGCAGCGGGGGCTGGGCCACTGAAGCTTTCTTT,CASSGGWATEAFF
.,TRBJ1-2,.,TRBV6-6,TGTGCCAGCAGTCCCCCGCGGGCACGCTATGGCTACACCTTC,CASSPPRARYGYTF
.,TRBJ2-3,.,TRBV11-2,TGTGCCAGCAGCCTCACGGGAGATACGCAGTATTTT,CASSLTGDTQYF